This T cell receptor beta chain was captured by sequencing in a study of breast tumors, draining lymph nodes, adjacent tissues. General study results and limits: Data only fit, rather than demonstrated, lymph node origin of most tumor T cells. Compared with lymph nodes, tumors were less diverse; compared with nontumor tissue, more. Luminal-like breast cancer showed significantly greater tumor-nontumor repertoire similarity than basal-like breast cancer did.

In the case of this clonotype: Its antigen remains unknown.

Breast cancer patients provided tissue from their axillary draining lymph nodes. Germline lookup yields CDR1 DFQATT and CDR2 SNEGSKA (reference sequence). The CDR3 covers 13 residues. Trimming removed 5 bases from V and 8 bases from J; junction bases left unmatched: 4. TCRdb passed the multiplex PCR reads through MiXCR, listing each CDR3 protein once. The sample has around 150,000 distinct CDR3 sequences, 32% seen once; the top ten hold around 2.3%. The clonotype comes from a female donor with breast cancer. Some clones in this sample may be carry-over from other donors' samples. V is TRBV20-1 and J is TRBJ2-1, with TRBD2 matching 12 bases. The material sequenced was axillary lymph node tissue. This chain's CDR3 is CSAGLAGSYEQFF. The CDR3 region has the DNA TGCAGTGCTGGACTAGCGGGGTCGTATGAGCAGTTCTTC.